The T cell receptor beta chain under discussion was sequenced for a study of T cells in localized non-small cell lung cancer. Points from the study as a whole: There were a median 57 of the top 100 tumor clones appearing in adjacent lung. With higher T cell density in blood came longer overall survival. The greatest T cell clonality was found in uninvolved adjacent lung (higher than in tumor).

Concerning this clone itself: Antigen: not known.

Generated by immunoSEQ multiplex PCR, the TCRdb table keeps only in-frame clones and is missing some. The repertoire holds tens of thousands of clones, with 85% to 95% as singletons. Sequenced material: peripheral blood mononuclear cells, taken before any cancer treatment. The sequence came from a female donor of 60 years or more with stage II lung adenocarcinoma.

CDR3 loop: CASSSRTGGPNTEAFF. The CDR3 nucleotides are TGCGCCAGCAGCAGCAGGACAGGAGGGCCAAACACTGAAGCTTTCTTT. The chain links TRBV5-1 to TRBJ1-1, with 7 bases fitting TRBD1. Germline assignment: CDR1 SGHRS and CDR2 YFSETQ. The J segment lost 2 bases and the V segment lost 4 bases, leaving 11 bases of the junction unmatched. This CDR3 contains 16 residues.